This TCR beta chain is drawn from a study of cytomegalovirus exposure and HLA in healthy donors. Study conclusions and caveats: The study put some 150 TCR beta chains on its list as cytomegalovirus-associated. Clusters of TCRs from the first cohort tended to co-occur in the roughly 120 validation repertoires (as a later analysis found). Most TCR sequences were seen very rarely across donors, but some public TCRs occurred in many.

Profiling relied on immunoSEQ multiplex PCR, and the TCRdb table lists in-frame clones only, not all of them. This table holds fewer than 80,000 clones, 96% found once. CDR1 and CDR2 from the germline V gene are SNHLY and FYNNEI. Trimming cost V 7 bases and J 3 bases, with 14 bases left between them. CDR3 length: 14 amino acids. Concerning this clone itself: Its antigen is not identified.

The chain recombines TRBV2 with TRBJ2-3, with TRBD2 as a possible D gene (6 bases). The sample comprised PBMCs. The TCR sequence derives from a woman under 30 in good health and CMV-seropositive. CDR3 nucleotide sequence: TGTGCCAGCAAGGCCCGCGGGGTAACAGATACGCAGTATTTT. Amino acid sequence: CASKARGVTDTQYF.